A selection of T cell receptor beta chains follows, all from one sample in a study of blood T cell repertoires in COVID-19. Clones were sequenced by immunoSEQ multiplex PCR, and TCRdb holds only the in-frame ones, with some missing. The data contain 180,000 or so clones, over 80% of them singletons. The specimen sequenced was peripheral blood. The receptors stem from a woman aged 50 to 60 with acute or convalescent COVID-19. Each CDR3 is given with its conserved first and last residue. The D gene is left open where the match is weak. Clone size is shown for a subset of rows, as once, few, many or a class of expanded clone.

D,V,J,size,CDR3,DNA
.,TRBV12-3/TRBV12-4,TRBJ1-1,.,CASSFSGAKAFF,TGTGCCAGCAGTTTCTCGGGAGCCAAAGCTTTCTTT
TRBD2,TRBV18,TRBJ2-5,.,CASSPFERGGGETQYF,TGTGCCAGCTCACCTTTCGAGCGGGGCGGAGGAGAGACCCAGTACTTC
.,TRBV27,TRBJ1-2,few,CASSPQGGGYTF,TGTGCCAGCAGTCCTCAGGGTGGTGGCTACACCTTC
.,TRBV21-1,TRBJ1-2,.,CASTRRGAYGYTF,TGTGCCAGCACAAGACGGGGGGCATATGGCTACACCTTC
TRBD2,TRBV6-2/TRBV6-3,TRBJ2-7,once,CASSYAGGRAYEQYF,TGTGCCAGCAGTTACGCCGGCGGGAGGGCCTACGAGCAGTACTTC
.,TRBV11-2,TRBJ1-1,.,CASSLEGRTEAFF,TGTGCCAGCAGCTTAGAGGGGCGGACTGAAGCTTTCTTT
TRBD2,TRBV9,TRBJ2-5,.,CASSVTSGGGKTQYF,TGTGCCAGCAGCGTAACTAGCGGGGGTGGAAAGACCCAGTACTTC
TRBD1,TRBV30,TRBJ1-1,.,CAWSRDRALNTEAFF,TGTGCCTGGAGCCGGGACAGAGCATTGAACACTGAAGCTTTCTTT
TRBD2,TRBV7-2,TRBJ2-5,.,CASSRGLAEGETQYF,TGTGCCAGCAGCCGTGGACTAGCGGAGGGAGAGACCCAGTACTTC
.,TRBV7-9,TRBJ2-1,.,CASRTSSYNEQFF,TGTGCCAGCAGGACTAGCTCCTACAATGAGCAGTTCTTC
.,TRBV7-9,TRBJ1-2,.,CASSLVSGGYTF,TGTGCCAGCAGCTTAGTCTCCGGGGGCTACACCTTC
TRBD1,TRBV6-5,TRBJ1-5,.,CASRSRQGGQPQHF,TGTGCCAGCAGGAGTCGTCAGGGGGGTCAGCCCCAGCATTTT
.,TRBV7-7,TRBJ1-5,.,CASTLGGGQSHPPWQPQHF,TGTGCCAGCACCCTAGGGGGGGGTCAGTCACACCCACCTTGGCAGCCCCAGCATTTT
TRBD2,TRBV5-1,TRBJ2-3,.,CASSPRGLAGGPTDTQYF,TGCGCCAGCAGCCCGCGTGGGCTAGCGGGGGGCCCCACAGATACGCAGTATTTT
.,TRBV5-1,TRBJ2-3,.,CASSDQTGRDTQYF,TGCGCCAGCAGCGATCAGACAGGCCGGGATACGCAGTATTTT
TRBD1,TRBV4-1,TRBJ1-5,few,CASSQQGQDNQPQHF,TGCGCCAGCAGCCAACAAGGACAGGACAATCAGCCCCAGCATTTT
.,TRBV11-2,TRBJ1-3,.,CASSLAGYGNTIYF,TGTGCCAGCAGCTTAGCGGGATATGGAAACACCATATATTTT
.,TRBV2,TRBJ1-2,.,CASMYTNSYTF,TGTGCCAGCATGTACACTAATAGCTACACCTTC
TRBD1,TRBV10-1,TRBJ2-2,.,CASSDRDRGMTGELFF,TGCGCCAGCAGTGACCGGGACAGGGGGATGACCGGGGAGCTGTTTTTT
TRBD1,TRBV5-1,TRBJ1-1,.,CASSGPGQGNTEAFF,TGCGCCAGCAGCGGCCCGGGACAGGGGAACACTGAAGCTTTCTTT
TRBD1,TRBV6-5,TRBJ1-2,.,CASSYSRAGGSYGYTF,TGTGCCAGCAGTTACTCTAGGGCAGGGGGAAGCTATGGCTACACCTTC
TRBD1,TRBV9,TRBJ2-5,.,CASSVDTGGLAETQYF,TGTGCCAGCAGCGTAGATACAGGGGGTCTTGCGGAGACCCAGTACTTC
.,TRBV2,TRBJ1-1,.,CASGAGRGDTEAFF,TGTGCCAGCGGGGCAGGTCGAGGTGACACTGAAGCTTTCTTT
.,TRBV18,TRBJ1-1,.,CASSPLPAGDTEAFF,TGTGCCAGCTCACCCCTCCCCGCCGGGGACACTGAAGCTTTCTTT
.,TRBV24-1,TRBJ1-1,once,CATTLIEGPNTEAFF,TGTGCCACCACCTTAATTGAGGGCCCGAACACTGAAGCTTTCTTT
TRBD2,TRBV6-2/TRBV6-3,TRBJ2-7,.,CASSNWTSGRAYEQYF,TGTGCCAGCAGTAATTGGACTAGCGGGAGGGCCTACGAGCAGTACTTC
TRBD1,TRBV29-1,TRBJ1-4,.,CSVHRGDNEKLFF,TGCAGCGTTCACAGGGGCGATAATGAAAAACTGTTTTTT
TRBD2,TRBV19,TRBJ2-3,.,CASSITSGRATDTQYF,TGTGCCAGTAGTATTACTAGCGGGAGAGCTACAGATACGCAGTATTTT
.,TRBV7-9,TRBJ1-2,.,CASSFTAVNYGYTF,TGTGCCAGCAGCTTTACAGCAGTAAACTATGGCTACACCTTC
TRBD1,TRBV19,TRBJ1-5,.,CASSIGTGYQPQHF,TGTGCCAGTAGTATCGGGACAGGGTATCAGCCCCAGCATTTT
.,TRBV23-1,TRBJ1-1,.,CASSLRQRNTEAFF,TGCGCCAGCAGTCTACGACAGAGGAACACTGAAGCTTTCTTT
TRBD1,TRBV19,TRBJ2-7,.,CASSIGRDRGISSYEQYF,TGTGCCAGTAGTATAGGACGGGACAGGGGAATTTCCTCCTACGAGCAGTACTTC
TRBD1,TRBV7-9,TRBJ1-2,.,CASSLNTGGGYGYTF,TGTGCCAGCAGCTTAAATACAGGGGGCGGCTATGGCTACACCTTC
.,TRBV5-1,TRBJ2-3,.,CASSLGLIADTQYF,TGCGCCAGCAGCTTGGGACTAATAGCAGATACGCAGTATTTT
.,TRBV21-1,TRBJ1-4,.,CASRSSDRSRGSNEKLFF,TGTGCCAGCAGATCTTCGGACAGATCAAGGGGCTCTAATGAAAAACTGTTTTTT
TRBD2,TRBV29-1,TRBJ2-7,.,CSVEGGASGVYEQYF,TGCAGCGTTGAAGGAGGGGCTAGCGGAGTCTACGAGCAGTACTTC
TRBD1,TRBV6-2/TRBV6-3,TRBJ1-2,.,CASSYSGRGRTINYGYTF,TGTGCCAGCAGTTACTCCGGCAGGGGGCGAACTATTAACTATGGCTACACCTTC
.,TRBV5-1,TRBJ1-5,.,CASSLTGNQPQHF,TGCGCCAGCAGCTTGACTGGCAATCAGCCCCAGCATTTT
TRBD1,TRBV28,TRBJ2-7,.,CASSLGGQGGEQYF,TGTGCCAGCAGTTTAGGGGGACAGGGAGGAGAGCAGTACTTC
TRBD2,TRBV3-1/TRBV3-2,TRBJ2-3,.,CASSTGTSGLHGTQYF,TGTGCCAGCAGCACTGGGACTAGCGGACTTCACGGTACGCAGTATTTT
TRBD1,TRBV7-9,TRBJ1-1,.,CASSYYRGHEQTEAFF,TGTGCCAGCAGCTACTACAGGGGCCATGAACAAACTGAAGCTTTCTTT
.,TRBV29-1,TRBJ2-5,.,CSVEVGSQETQYF,TGCAGCGTTGAAGTCGGGTCCCAAGAGACCCAGTACTTC
TRBD2,TRBV27,TRBJ2-5,once,CASNSGLGETQYF,TGTGCCAGCAATAGCGGGTTGGGGGAGACCCAGTACTTC
.,TRBV7-9,TRBJ2-3,.,CASSPGLAATDTQYF,TGTGCCAGCAGTCCAGGGTTGGCGGCCACAGATACGCAGTATTTT
.,TRBV30,TRBJ1-2,.,CAWTLGGARGYGYTF,TGTGCCTGGACCTTAGGGGGGGCGCGAGGCTATGGCTACACCTTC
TRBD1,TRBV30,TRBJ2-2,.,CALYRGGTGELFF,TGTGCCTTATACAGGGGTGGCACCGGGGAGCTGTTTTTT
.,TRBV27,TRBJ2-7,.,CASSFSTGQYF,TGTGCCAGCAGTTTTTCTACGGGGCAGTACTTC
TRBD1,TRBV5-5,TRBJ1-1,once,CASVERGGQGGSEAFF,TGTGCCAGCGTCGAACGCGGAGGACAGGGAGGATCTGAAGCTTTCTTT
.,TRBV2,TRBJ1-2,few,CASSEASYTPYGYTF,TGTGCCAGCAGTGAGGCCAGTTATACCCCCTATGGCTACACCTTC
TRBD2,TRBV10-3,TRBJ2-1,.,CAISTGLAGGKGEQFF,TGTGCCATCAGTACCGGACTAGCGGGGGGAAAGGGTGAGCAGTTCTTC
TRBD1,TRBV27,TRBJ1-1,few,CASSLSGTGYTEAFF,TGTGCCAGCAGTTTATCGGGGACAGGTTACACTGAAGCTTTCTTT
TRBD2,TRBV12-3/TRBV12-4,TRBJ2-5,.,CASTWGGETQYF,TGTGCCAGCACCTGGGGAGGGGAGACCCAGTACTTC
TRBD2,TRBV6-2/TRBV6-3,TRBJ2-4,.,CASSSYHVAGEGKNIQYF,TGTGCCAGCAGTTCCTACCATGTAGCGGGAGAGGGCAAAAACATTCAGTACTTC
.,TRBV7-2,TRBJ2-7,once,CASSFTGLDSYEQYF,TGTGCCAGCAGCTTTACCGGACTCGATTCCTACGAGCAGTACTTC